This TCR beta chain comes out of a study of OX40 agonist ivuxolimab in advanced cancers. Method: immunoSEQ multiplex PCR; TCRdb's copy keeps in-frame clones and lacks some. The sample lists tens of thousands of clones, around 80% occurring once. The CDR3 sequence is 15 residues long. Trimming removed 4 bases from V and 5 bases from J; junction bases left unmatched: 9. Germline CDR1 is MGHRA and CDR2 is YSYEKL. Comments on this clone: Its antigen is currently unknown.

Overall study findings and caveats: Partial responders at 0.1-3.0 mg/kg showed near-lowest clonal expansion. Circulating CD4+ and CD8+ T cells showed clonal expansion by week 6 at 0.1 to 3.0 mg/kg. More expanded clones were found, on average, in CD8+ than in CD4+ T cells.

Specimen: CD4+ or CD8+ T cells sorted from blood, collected in a trial of the OX40 agonist ivuxolimab. The chain recombines TRBV4-1 with TRBJ2-5; 8 bases map to TRBD2. The TCR was taken from an adult with an advanced solid tumor such as melanoma, head and neck, liver or kidney cancer. The CDR3 loop is CASSLIGLAKETQYF. In DNA form, the CDR3 reads TGCGCCAGCAGCCTTATCGGACTAGCAAAGGAGACCCAGTACTTC.